The entry below describes one T cell receptor (beta chain). Its cognate antigen is unknown. This sample was taken from a study of T cells expressing NK-cell markers. Background on the study: Investigators obtained TCR beta repertoires from sorted CD3+CD56+NKG2C+, CD3+CD56+NKG2C- and CD3+CD56-NKG2C+ T cells. HCMV seropositivity characterized most of the eight sequenced donors, and seronegativity one.

CDR1 and CDR2 from the germline V gene are SEHNR and FQNEAQ (reference sequence). The CDR3 extends over 16 amino acids. TCRdb reprocessed the 5' RACE reads, keeping one entry per CDR3 protein, no DNA. The sample's table shows about 460,000 distinct CDR3 sequences. Points from the study as a whole: Top CD8+ clonotypes included the dominant CD3+CD56+NKG2C+ clonotypes in several donors. Among several donors, these clonotypes also ranked first in the CD3+CD56-NKG2C+ fraction.

The chain uses TRBV7-9 and TRBJ2-5; the D gene TCRdb calls, TRBD1, cannot be checked with no DNA. The clonotype originates from a woman in her forties or fifties in good health. Sequenced: blood T cells: a sorted CD56 or NKG2C T cell subset, CD4+ or CD8+ T cells, or bulk PBMC T cells (not recorded which). CDR3 loop: CASSLTTGGKKETQYF.